This entry lists 15 T cell receptor beta chains sequenced from one sample in a study of a mutant IDH1 vaccine in newly diagnosed glioma. The assay was immunoSEQ multiplex PCR, and TCRdb's table has in-frame clones only and misses some. Among about 42,000 clones listed, 70% to 90% were seen once. Stated time point: week 5, during vaccination. Doses consisted of 300 ug of mutant IDH1 20-mer peptide each, paired with topical imiquimod. No cognate antigen is known for these TCRs. The sample was PBMCs, taken from a glioma patient whose treatment included an IDH1 peptide vaccine. The receptor set was obtained from a middle-aged man with glioma.

The V call is TRBV5-6, the J call TRBJ2-7, with 8 bases matching TRBD1. V dropped 0 bases and J dropped 3; count of bases not matched to a gene: 8. Germline V gives CDR1 SGHDT, CDR2 YYEEEE. The CDR3 loop spans 16 amino acids. CDR3 protein: CASSLVPTGGFYEQYF. The CDR3 DNA reads TGTGCCAGCAGCTTGGTTCCCACAGGGGGGTTCTACGAGCAGTACTTC. Full variable domain (remainder filled in from reference TRBV5-6 and TRBJ2-7): DAGVTQSPTHLIKTRGQQVTLRCSPKSGHDTVSWYQQALGQGPQFIFQYYEEEERQRGNFPDRFSGHQFPNYSSELNVNALLLGDSALYLCASSLVPTGGFYEQYFGPGTRLTVT.

The J gene is TRBJ2-2, the V gene TRBV2; 13 positions match TRBD2. The CDR3 is made up of 16 amino acids. Germline assignment: CDR1 SNHLY and CDR2 FYNNEI. J lost 4 bases, V lost 6 bases, and 5 bases had no gene match. The chain's CDR3 is CASRGLAGRSTGELFF. The CDR3 bases are TGTGCCAGCAGGGGACTAGCGGGACGGAGCACCGGGGAGCTGTTTTTT. Drawing the rest from reference TRBV2 and TRBJ2-2, the complete variable domain is EPEVTQTPSHQVTQMGQEVILRCVPISNHLYFYWYRQILGQKVEFLVSFYNNEISEKSEIFDDQFSVERPDGSNFTLKIRSTKLEDSAMYFCASRGLAGRSTGELFFGEGSRLTVL.

This clone was recorded a few times. The chain has TRBV29-1 and TRBJ1-1; TRBD1 might be the D (6 bases). Germline CDR1 reads SQVTM; CDR2 reads ANQGSEA. V lost 6 bases and J 8 bases, leaving 10 bases between the germline ends. The CDR3 totals 10 residues. The CDR3 sequence: CSVSGTEAFF. In nucleotides, the CDR3 is TGCAGCGTGTCAGGGACAGAAGCTTTCTTT. The variable domain in full, completed from reference TRBV29-1 and TRBJ1-1, reads SAVISQKPSRDICQRGTSLTIQCQVDSQVTMMFWYRQQPGQSLTLIATANQGSEATYESGFVIDKFPISRPNLTFSTLTVSNMSPEDSSIYLCSVSGTEAFFGQGTRLTVV.

The chain combines TRBV6-6 with TRBJ2-7, with 8 positions matching TRBD1. After removal of 5 bases from V and 3 bases from J, the junction contained 0 bases not matched to a gene. The CDR3 consists of 12 residues. Germline-derived CDR1 and CDR2 are MNHNY and SVGAGI (reference sequence). For the CDR3, the DNA is TGTGCCAGCAGTGACAGGGGCTACGAGCAGTACTTC. It translates to CASSDRGYEQYF.

The chain employs TRBV5-5 and TRBJ2-7; 8 bases agree with TRBD2. Germline CDR1 SGHKS, CDR2 YYEKEE (reference sequence). CDR3 length: 16 residues. V gave up 5 bases and J gave up 2 bases; unmatched junction bases: 12. The CDR3 DNA is TGTGCCAGCAGGCCAATAGCGGGACGCGACCCCTACGAGCAGTACTTC. The encoded protein is CASRPIAGRDPYEQYF.

The chain has TRBV7-6 and TRBJ2-1; D is undetermined. This CDR3 contains 12 residues. CDR1 and CDR2 from the germline V gene are SGHVS and FNYEAQ. The V and J ends lost 1 base and 8 bases respectively, with 6 bases between them. This CDR3 is CASSLEAYEQFF. The DNA for the CDR3 is TGTGCCAGCAGCTTAGAAGCTTATGAGCAGTTCTTC.

V is TRBV29-1 and J is TRBJ2-1, with 10 bases matching TRBD2. The germline V gene encodes CDR1 SQVTM and CDR2 ANQGSEA. The junction had 14 bases not matched to a gene; V was cut back by 7 bases and J by 5 bases. The CDR3 loop spans 16 amino acids. The CDR3 loop is CSASMLAGGSNNEQFF. The CDR3 nucleotides read TGCAGCGCGTCCATGTTAGCGGGAGGAAGCAACAATGAGCAGTTCTTC.

This clone showed up just once. V and J are TRBV19 and TRBJ2-7; tentatively, D is TRBD1 (6 bases). Germline CDR1 LNHDA, CDR2 SQIVND (reference sequence). This CDR3 is 14 amino acids long. The V gene lost 6 bases and the J gene lost 2 bases, with 14 bases spanning the gap. As DNA, the CDR3 is TGTGCCAGTAGCACTACAGGGAACCCCTACGAGCAGTACTTC. This encodes CASSTTGNPYEQYF.

The chain recombines TRBV6-5 with TRBJ2-7; either TRBD1 or TRBD2 may supply D (5 bases each). Germline V gene data show CDR1 as MNHEY and CDR2 as SVGAGI. The CDR3 runs 14 residues. Trimming removed 6 bases at V and 2 bases at J, with 14 bases between. DNA for the CDR3: TGTGCCAGCAGGCGCGAGGGGTCCCCCTACGAGCAGTACTTC. It is translated as CASRREGSPYEQYF.

The V gene is TRBV18, the J gene TRBJ1-1; D is possibly TRBD1 (5 bases). Trimming stripped 2 bases from V and 5 bases from J, with 9 bases between. The CDR3 extends over 13 amino acids. The V gene's germline CDR1 is KGHSH and CDR2 LQKENI. The CDR3 DNA reads TGTGCCAGCTCACCAGGGGGGAGGACTGAAGCTTTCTTT. Protein: CASSPGGRTEAFF.

The genes are TRBV7-6 and TRBJ2-1; D is unresolved. The CDR3 contains 12 residues. The germline V gene encodes CDR1 SGHVS and CDR2 FNYEAQ. V was shortened by 5 bases and J by 15 bases, with 17 bases between the two germline ends. The chain's CDR3 is CASSRDWGRLFF. As DNA, the CDR3 is TGTGCCAGCAGCCGAGACTGGGGTCGTTTGTTCTTC.

V is TRBV28 and J is TRBJ1-4; D not resolved. The CDR3 spans 12 residues. The germline V gene encodes CDR1 MDHEN and CDR2 SYDVKM. The V end lost 7 bases, the J end lost 8 bases, and 11 bases lay between the germline ends. CDR3 nucleotides: TGTGCCAGCACCCAATTAAACGAAAAACTGTTTTTT. Protein: CASTQLNEKLFF. The full variable domain, its missing parts supplied by reference TRBV28 and TRBJ1-4, is DVKVTQSSRYLVKRTGEKVFLECVQDMDHENMFWYRQDPGLGLRLIYFSYDVKMKEKGDIPEGYSVSREKKERFSLILESASTNQTSMYLCASTQLNEKLFFGSGTQLSVL.

The chain uses TRBV11-3 and TRBJ2-3, with D unresolved. V lost 4 bases and J lost 2, with 16 bases in between. Germline V gives CDR1 SGHNT, CDR2 YENEEA. This CDR3 comprises 16 residues. The CDR3 loop is CASSSSGRDNTDTQYF. The CDR3 region has the DNA TGTGCCAGCAGCTCTTCGGGTCGCGACAACACAGATACGCAGTATTTT. Complete variable domain (other parts from reference TRBV11-3 and TRBJ2-3): EAGVVQSPRYKIIEKKQPVAFWCNPISGHNTLYWYLQNLGQGPELLIRYENEEAVDDSQLPKDRFSAERLKGVDSTLKIQPAELGDSAVYLCASSSSGRDNTDTQYFGPGTRLTVL.

The chain has TRBV6-1 and TRBJ2-3, with a weak D call TRBD2 (5 bases). Deletions cut 2 bases from V and 1 base from J, with 7 bases between. The CDR3 loop spans 14 amino acids. CDR1 is MNHNS, CDR2 SASEGT, per germline. DNA of the CDR3: TGTGCCAGCAGTGAAATTAGCGGCACAGATACGCAGTATTTT. Its translation: CASSEISGTDTQYF.

This sequence joins TRBV29-1 and TRBJ2-5; D may match TRBD1 or TRBD2 (5 bases each). Germline CDR1 and CDR2: SQVTM and ANQGSEA. This CDR3 contains 12 residues. Trimming removed 2 bases at V and 4 bases at J, with 8 bases between. The CDR3 DNA follows: TGCAGCGTTGAACAGGGAGTAGAGACCCAGTACTTC. Residues: CSVEQGVETQYF.